This T cell receptor (beta chain) is from a study of shared clonotypes between healthy human individuals. Whole-study context: CD4 naive cells filled three plates per donor, CD4 memory three, CD8 naive two and CD8 memory one.

CD45RO-negative, CCR7-selected cells formed the naive CD8 fraction, which excluded terminally differentiated effector memory CD45RA+ cells. Free of recent acute infections or vaccinations, the donors were healthy HIV-negative adults. This table comes from immunoSEQ multiplex PCR, and its TCRdb copy is limited to in-frame clones, with some not included. The profile shows under 1 million clones, around 93% of them singletons. V gave up 1 base and J gave up 8 bases, with 8 bases separating them. This CDR3 region has 12 residues. Germline V gene lookup returns CDR1 SEHNR and CDR2 FQNEAQ (reference sequence).

The rearrangement links TRBV7-9 to TRBJ1-2; D might be TRBD1 (5 bases). Sequencing was done on a sample of naive CD8+ T cells sorted from blood. The clonotype comes from a man aged 25 to 40 in good health. The chain's CDR3 is CASSLGGDGYTF. In DNA form, the CDR3 reads TGTGCCAGCAGCTTAGGGGGGGACGGCTACACCTTC.